The sequence of this T cell receptor (beta chain) was determined in a study of CD8+CD57+ T cells in acquired aplastic anemia. Study-wide background: Average DNA yield from sorted CD4+ and CD8+ cells was around 3.2 ug. CD4+ cells from healthy donors averaged about 10 million reads. Study conclusions and caveats: Sharing between patients and controls was observed for twenty-nine CD8+ CDR3 sequences.

The template used for profiling TCR beta VDJ and CDR3 was genomic DNA. TCRdb analysed the reads with MiXCR anew, one entry per CDR3 protein. The table records a few hundred thousand distinct CDR3 sequences, 60% to 80% of them present only once. This clonotype was observed a handful of times. Its antigen is currently unknown. The V gene lost 0 bases and the J gene lost 3 bases, with 11 bases spanning the gap. In germline, CDR1 is DFQATT, CDR2 SNEGSKA (reference sequence). This CDR3 is 14 amino acids long. This clonotype was sampled from a human donor in good health, serving as a control. Sequences were obtained from sorted CD4+, CD8+, or CD8+CD57+ T cells (not recorded which) from PBMCs. The chain has TRBV20-1 and TRBJ1-2, with D tentatively TRBD1 (5 bases). CDR3: CSARDLGGDYGYTF. The CDR3 bases are TGCAGTGCTAGAGATCTGGGGGGTGACTATGGCTACACCTTC.